Given below is one TCR beta chain in context. Its matching antigen is unknown. The CDR3 totals 15 residues. The ends were cut back, 4 bases at V and 1 base at J, with 13 bases in the middle. Germline V gene lookup returns CDR1 SGHDT and CDR2 YYEEEE. Researchers reported that TCR beta cDNA libraries carried unique molecular identifiers. cDNA molecules numbering some 500,000 came from roughly 1.1 to 9.2 million T cells. TCRdb itself ran the PCR reads through MiXCR, one entry per CDR3 protein. This sample has more than 350,000 distinct CDR3 sequences, with less than 40% found just once. The data were taken from a study of post-analysis software for immune sequencing data. General observations from the study: Those with multiple sclerosis, the patient group, showed significantly lower normalized Chao1 diversity than controls. About five TRBV segments appeared more often in patients than in controls, and TRBV5-6, TRBV5-1 and TRBV20-1 were among these.

Material: blood. The chain links TRBV5-6 to TRBJ2-3; no clear D. The sequence came from a girl under 10 years old with multiple sclerosis. The CDR3 sequence is CASSLSFLRTDTQYF. The CDR3 bases are TGTGCCAGCAGCCTTAGCTTTCTACGCACAGATACGCAGTATTTT.